The T cell receptor beta chain described here comes from a study of graft-versus-host responses after intestinal transplantation. The CDR3 contains 14 residues. CDR1 MNHNS and CDR2 SASEGT come from the germline V gene. Overall study results and limits: The marrow of recipients harbored GvH clones, and ileum or blood showed some of them first.

Produced via immunoSEQ multiplex PCR; TCRdb's table is partial and in-frame only. This repertoire shows tens of thousands of clones, 84% found once; its top ten account for less than 0.55%. A word on this clone: As yet, its antigen is unknown.

The material was unstimulated CD4+ T cells sorted from spleen or lymph node cells, obtained before transplant. V and J are TRBV6-1 and TRBJ1-1; possible D gene TRBD1, 5 bases. The source is a human donor who was the organ donor for an intestinal transplant. In nucleotides, the CDR3 is TGTCAACAAGATGGGGGAACTCTCAACACTGAAGCTTTCTTT. This gives the protein CQQDGGTLNTEAFF.